This TCR beta chain was sequenced during a study of CD4 T cells in relation to SARS-CoV-2 and coronaviruses. Study context: After less than eleven days of antigen culture, PBMC TCR beta CDR3s were sequenced.

The unexposed donors gave CD4+ T cells in about 2010-2019, prior to COVID-19. Isolation of CD4+ T cells took place after nine to ten days in culture. Germline CDR1 is WNHNN and CDR2 is SYGVQD (reference sequence). Trimming removed 0 bases from V and 4 bases from J, with 12 bases in between. The CDR3 sequence is 15 residues long. With regard to this clone: Antigen: not known.

TCRdb's table, derived via immunoSEQ multiplex PCR, lists solely in-frame clones and lacks some. The profile shows about 24,000 clones, around 74% of them singletons. The rearrangement uses TRBV10-1 and TRBJ1-1; D is unclear. The specimen sequenced was CD4+ T cells from PBMCs, cultured in vitro. The receptor comes from a human donor in good health. In DNA, the CDR3 is TGCGCCAGCAGTGAGTCGAAGGGTTGGGGCACTGAAGCTTTCTTT. It codes for CASSESKGWGTEAFF.